The following is a T cell receptor beta chain sequence with its context. Its antigen is as yet unknown. Measured with immunoSEQ multiplex PCR; TCRdb has only the in-frame clones, and not every one. The sample records around 74,000 clones, 95% to 98% being singletons. The record originates from a study of Tregs in tolerant kidney transplant recipients. Whole-study findings and limits: Validation in larger populations is needed because few patients were studied.

The CDR3 has 16 residues. Losses at the gene ends were 4 bases for V and 3 bases for J; bases not matched to a gene: 6. Germline V CDR1 and CDR2: SGDLS, YYNGEE. The source of this sequence is a human donor who received a combined kidney and bone marrow transplant. The rearrangement joins TRBV9 to TRBJ2-2, with 10 bases aligning to TRBD1. Sequenced material: CD4+ T cells from blood, taken before the transplant. For the CDR3, the DNA is TGTGCCAGCAGCTGGGGGACAGGGGCCGACACCGGGGAGCTGTTTTTT. Its protein product is CASSWGTGADTGELFF.